Following are 12 T cell receptor beta chains from one sample sequenced in a study of T cell repertoires in cytomegalovirus infection. TCRdb analysed the reads with MiXCR anew, one entry per CDR3 protein. The sample holds some 300,000 distinct CDR3 sequences, 9.6% seen once. The sequencing sample was made of PBMCs. Receptor source: a human donor in good health (CMV status not recorded). Some clones in this sample may be carry-over from other donors' samples.

This clonotype was counted at least ten times. The V gene is TRBV10-3, the J gene TRBJ2-2, with 9 bases matching TRBD2. CDR1 is ENHRY, CDR2 SYGVKD, per germline. The CDR3 loop spans 15 amino acids. Trimming at V came to 5 bases and at J to 8 bases, leaving 9 bases not matched to a gene. Here the CDR3 reads CAISPGLAGKGELFF. The CDR3 region has the DNA TGTGCCATCAGTCCGGGACTAGCAGGAAAAGGGGAGCTGTTTTTT.

This clonotype came up a few times. This chain joins TRBV6-2 or TRBV6-3 and TRBJ2-5; D may be TRBD1 or TRBD2 (5 bases each). CDR1 MNHEY and CDR2 SVGEGT come from the germline V gene. Trimming removed 4 bases from V and 4 bases from J, with 10 bases in between. The CDR3 has 13 residues. CDR3 sequence: CASSSGPRETQYF. In nucleotides, the CDR3 is TGTGCCAGCAGTTCGGGACCACGAGAGACCCAGTACTTC.

Many counts were recorded for this clonotype. This chain links TRBV11-2 with TRBJ2-1; TRBD1 might be the D (5 bases). The V end was cut by 0 bases, the J end by 3 bases, with 15 bases between. The CDR3 is made up of 17 amino acids. The germline gives CDR1 SGHAT, CDR2 FQNNGV. Here the CDR3 DNA reads TGTGCCAGCAGCTTAGATACCTTCAAGGGGTACTACAATGAGCAGTTCTTC. This sequence encodes CASSLDTFKGYYNEQFF.

This clonotype was seen at least ten times. The rearrangement uses TRBV6-1 and TRBJ2-1, with D unresolved. Trimming shortened V by 2 bases and J by 2 bases, and 4 bases separated the two germline ends. Germline CDR1 MNHNS, CDR2 SASEGT. The CDR3 is 13 residues long. In DNA, the CDR3 is TGTGCCAGCAGTGAACTGACCTACAATGAGCAGTTCTTC. It yields the protein CASSELTYNEQFF.

This clonotype was counted at least ten times. The rearrangement uses TRBV5-4 and TRBJ1-4, with TRBD1 matching over 11 bases. Trimming took 4 bases from V and 8 from J; bases not matched to a gene: 7. This CDR3 is built from 15 residues. Per the germline V gene, CDR1 is SGHNT and CDR2 is YYREEE (reference sequence). This CDR3 is CASSPRTGGGEKLFF. The CDR3 DNA sequence: TGTGCCAGCAGCCCCCGGACAGGGGGCGGAGAAAAACTGTTTTTT.

Concerning this clonotype: Possible read error: a much larger clone is one base away. The J gene is TRBJ1-5, the V gene TRBV12-3 or TRBV12-4, with 7 bases aligning to TRBD1. With V trimmed by 6 bases and J by 3 bases, 5 bases remained unmatched. The CDR3 length is 14 residues. The DNA of the CDR3 is TGTGCCAGCAGACCCGGGACAGACAATCAGCCCCAGCATTTT. This codes for CASRPGTDNQPQHF.

At least ten counts were recorded for this clonotype. The rearrangement links TRBV7-9 to TRBJ1-2; weak D call: TRBD1 (5 bases). The CDR3 sequence is 13 residues long. Germline CDR1 reads SEHNR; CDR2 reads FQNEAQ (reference sequence). Between the trimmed V and J ends, which lost 3 bases and 8 bases, there was a span of 13 bases. As DNA, the CDR3 is TGTGCCAGCAGCTTTAGGGTTTGGGACGGCTACACCTTC. Translating it yields CASSFRVWDGYTF.

This clonotype was observed many times. The chain joins TRBV7-2 to TRBJ2-5, with D possibly matching TRBD1 (6 bases). V lost 7 bases and J 1 base, leaving 10 bases between the germline ends. Germline V lookup: CDR1 SGHTA, CDR2 FQGNSA. The CDR3 contains 13 residues. The CDR3 region is CASNPGVQETQYF. Here the CDR3 DNA reads TGTGCCAGCAACCCAGGGGTCCAAGAGACCCAGTACTTC.

There are many counts of this clonotype. The chain joins TRBV28 to TRBJ2-1, with 11 bases identical to TRBD1. The CDR3 is 15 amino acids. Germline V gene data show CDR1 as MDHEN and CDR2 as SYDVKM. V lost 3 bases to trimming and J lost 8 bases; unmatched junction nucleotides: 6. This CDR3 is CASSLLGTGGDEQFF. CDR3 DNA sequence: TGTGCCAGCAGTTTGTTAGGGACAGGGGGGGATGAGCAGTTCTTC.

The sample holds many counts of this clonotype. The chain carries TRBV5-3 and TRBJ1-5, with 7 bases lining up with TRBD1. TRBV5-3 is an ORF for which the function is uncertain. V lost 4 bases to trimming and J lost 5 bases; unmatched junction nucleotides: 21. The CDR3 is 19 amino acids. In DNA, the CDR3 is TGTGCCAGAAGCCCCAATTGGAACCACAGGGGAATGAATCATCAGCCCCAGCATTTT. Protein: CARSPNWNHRGMNHQPQHF.

This clonotype was picked up many times. This chain connects TRBV4-3 to TRBJ2-2; D is possibly TRBD2 (6 bases). There are 17 residues in the CDR3. Trimming shortened V by 0 bases and J by 6 bases, and 17 bases separated the two germline ends. CDR1 is LGHNA, CDR2 YSLEER, per germline. In DNA, the CDR3 is TGCGCCAGCAGCCAAGATTTTGGTGGCAGGAGGGCCGGGGAGCTGTTTTTT. Translating it yields CASSQDFGGRRAGELFF.

The sample holds many counts of this clonotype. The CDR3 sequence is CASSLAFRGVIHEQYV. CDR3 sequence (DNA): TGTGCCAGCAGCTTAGCTTTTCGGGGGGTCATACACGAGCAGTACGTC. The chain is built from TRBV7-2 and TRBJ2-7; 7 bases align to TRBD2. This CDR3 is built from 16 residues. V lost 0 bases, J lost 5 bases, and 10 bases stayed unmatched. Germline V gene data show CDR1 as SGHTA and CDR2 as FQGNSA.